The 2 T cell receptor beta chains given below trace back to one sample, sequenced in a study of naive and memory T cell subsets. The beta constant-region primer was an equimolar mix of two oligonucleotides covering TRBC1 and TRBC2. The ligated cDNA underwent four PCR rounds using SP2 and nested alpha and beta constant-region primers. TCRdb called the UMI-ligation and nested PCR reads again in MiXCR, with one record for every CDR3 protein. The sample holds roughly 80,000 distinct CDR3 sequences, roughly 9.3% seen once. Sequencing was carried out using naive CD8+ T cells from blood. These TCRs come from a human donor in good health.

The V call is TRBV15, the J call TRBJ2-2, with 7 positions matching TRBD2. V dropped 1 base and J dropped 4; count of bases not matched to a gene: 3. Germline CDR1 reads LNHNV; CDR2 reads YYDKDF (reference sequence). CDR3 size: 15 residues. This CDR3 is CATSRGREGTGELFF. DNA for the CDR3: TGTGCCACCAGCAGAGGCAGGGAGGGCACCGGGGAGCTGTTTTTT.

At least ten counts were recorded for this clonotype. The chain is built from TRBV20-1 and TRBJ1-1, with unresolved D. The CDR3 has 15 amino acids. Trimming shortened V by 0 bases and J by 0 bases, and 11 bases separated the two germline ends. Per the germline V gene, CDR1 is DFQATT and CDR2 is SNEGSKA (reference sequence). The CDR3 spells CSARDRTPLNTEAFF. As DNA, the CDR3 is TGCAGTGCTAGAGATCGGACCCCCCTGAACACTGAAGCTTTCTTT.